A selection of T cell receptor beta chains follows, all from one sample in a study of beta chain features in type 1 diabetes. The repertoire was sequenced with immunoSEQ multiplex PCR; TCRdb's copy has only in-frame clones and lacks some. The table lists about 900,000 clones, 15% to 20% of them singletons. The sample taken for sequencing was naive CD4+ T cells from blood. These receptors were obtained from a woman younger than 35 in good health. The CDR3 runs from the conserved cysteine through the conserved F or W. The order of the fields is CDR3 length, J gene, V gene, CDR3 protein.

CDR3 length: 17
J gene: TRBJ2-2
V gene: TRBV4-2
CDR3 protein: CASSQVGTSGGAGELFF

CDR3 length: 14
J gene: TRBJ2-7
V gene: TRBV10-3
CDR3 protein: CATFPGTGAYEQYF

CDR3 length: 13
J gene: TRBJ2-4
V gene: TRBV6-1
CDR3 protein: CATSRDRVNIQYF

CDR3 length: 15
J gene: TRBJ2-1
V gene: TRBV11-3
CDR3 protein: CASSLGRGPYNEQFF

CDR3 length: 14
J gene: TRBJ2-5
V gene: TRBV10-3
CDR3 protein: CAIRSGGEGETQYF

CDR3 length: 15
J gene: TRBJ2-3
V gene: TRBV7-2
CDR3 protein: CASSLHLGATDTQYF

CDR3 length: 15
J gene: TRBJ2-7
V gene: TRBV5-1
CDR3 protein: CASSALTGASYEQYF

CDR3 length: 12
J gene: TRBJ2-7
V gene: TRBV7-9
CDR3 protein: CASSPASYEQYF

CDR3 length: 17
J gene: TRBJ1-2
V gene: TRBV28
CDR3 protein: CASSLVATQRPTYGYTF

CDR3 length: 13
J gene: TRBJ2-5
V gene: TRBV7-9
CDR3 protein: CASSPLGQETQYF

CDR3 length: 15
J gene: .
V gene: TRBV28
CDR3 protein: CASSFAGQGSYEQYF

CDR3 length: 14
J gene: TRBJ2-2
V gene: TRBV4-3
CDR3 protein: CASSHGGGPGELFF

CDR3 length: 14
J gene: TRBJ2-3
V gene: TRBV7-2
CDR3 protein: CASTAGVSTDTQYF

CDR3 length: 15
J gene: TRBJ1-1
V gene: TRBV27
CDR3 protein: CASSTRQGASTEAFF

CDR3 length: 15
J gene: TRBJ2-7
V gene: TRBV25-1
CDR3 protein: CASSDRSGRGSEQYF

CDR3 length: 15
J gene: TRBJ2-3
V gene: TRBV28
CDR3 protein: CASSSPSGSTDTQYF

CDR3 length: 15
J gene: TRBJ2-1
V gene: TRBV7-2
CDR3 protein: CASSSTSGSYNEQFF

CDR3 length: 15
J gene: TRBJ1-5
V gene: TRBV6-5
CDR3 protein: CASRADRAGDQPQHF

CDR3 length: 15
J gene: TRBJ2-1
V gene: TRBV6-5
CDR3 protein: CASSYRLRGYNEQFF

CDR3 length: 15
J gene: TRBJ2-3
V gene: TRBV7-9
CDR3 protein: CASSLRREGSDTQYF

CDR3 length: 16
J gene: TRBJ1-2
V gene: TRBV4-2
CDR3 protein: CASSQWSGEANYGYTF

CDR3 length: 17
J gene: TRBJ2-5
V gene: TRBV27
CDR3 protein: CASSRRTSGAPQETQYF

CDR3 length: 13
J gene: TRBJ2-5
V gene: TRBV11-2
CDR3 protein: CASSARVGETQYF

CDR3 length: 14
J gene: TRBJ2-2
V gene: TRBV7-9
CDR3 protein: CASSYTQGAGELFF

CDR3 length: 15
J gene: TRBJ2-3
V gene: TRBV5-1
CDR3 protein: CASKQYAGLTDTQYF

CDR3 length: 16
J gene: TRBJ2-5
V gene: TRBV5-4
CDR3 protein: CASSATRTLSRETQYF

CDR3 length: 12
J gene: TRBJ1-1
V gene: TRBV2
CDR3 protein: CASSDAGVGAFF

CDR3 length: 11
J gene: TRBJ1-2
V gene: TRBV27
CDR3 protein: CASGGAYGYTF

CDR3 length: 12
J gene: TRBJ2-7
V gene: TRBV28
CDR3 protein: CASKGSLYEQYF

CDR3 length: 14
J gene: TRBJ2-1
V gene: TRBV5-1
CDR3 protein: CASSRLATYNEQFF

CDR3 length: 15
J gene: TRBJ1-5
V gene: TRBV2
CDR3 protein: CASSEGETGNQPQHF

CDR3 length: 15
J gene: TRBJ2-1
V gene: TRBV5-8
CDR3 protein: CASSLFGGRGNEQFF

CDR3 length: 15
J gene: TRBJ1-5
V gene: TRBV4-3
CDR3 protein: CASSQHRGPTWPQHF